The T cell receptor (beta chain) described here comes from a study of early T cells in non-severe SARS-CoV-2 infection (dated by TCRdb to the early 2020s). Turning to the overall study: Because TCR sequencing was done on bulk RNA from unsorted whole blood, the alpha and beta chains could not be paired. The paper's findings and limits, for the study overall: VDJdb matching was skewed toward anti-spike CD8 responses and likely underestimated virus-specific expansions by missing private and CD4 specificities.

This was a case-control study nested in a cohort of healthcare workers in London, UK, who had nasopharyngeal swab PCR tests and blood samples taken every week. Healthcare workers were recruited between 23 and 31 March 2020, during the week of the UK lockdown, and were followed weekly for up to roughly 15 weeks. This clonotype was detected many times. Its cognate antigen has yet to be identified. One base away there is no much larger clone; base qualities are not given. Library construction relied on 5' RACE. TCRdb records NextSeq 500 as the sequencer. Unique molecular identifiers were attached to individual cDNA molecules in the TCR library protocol so that sequencing error and PCR bias could be corrected. Sequencing covered both TCR alpha and beta chains, and within each sample the abundances of alpha and beta sequences were tightly co-correlated. Turning to the authors' computational methods: Decombinator V4 was used to annotate the V gene, J gene and CDR3 of the TCR sequences. TCRs were defined as expanded if a significant change between any two time points was detected under a Poisson model with p below 0.0001. Abundances of TCRs were expressed as counts per million after normalisation to the total number of TCRs sequenced in each sample. MAIT TCRs were defined by TRAV1-2 paired with TRAJ12, TRAJ20 or TRAJ33, and iNKT TCRs by TRAV10 paired with TRAJ18. VDJdb, accessed on 1 November 2021, was searched for TCRs annotated for CMV, EBV and SARS-CoV-2, and TCRs annotated for more than one antigen were excluded. TCRdb reanalyzed the raw reads on its own, using fastp at Q25 for trimming and MiXCR for clone calling, and kept in-frame beta chains. Identical CDR3 protein sequences are pooled into one entry, listed with their most common genes and DNA. The V and J calls and clone size come from TCRdb's table, not from the authors' own analysis. The sample table lists roughly 40,000 distinct CDR3 sequences, 5.5% to 7.5% of them with a count of one. Over 4.5% of the sample belongs to the ten largest clones.

The CDR3 numbers 15 residues from cysteine through phenylalanine. Only the CDR3 portion is preserved as DNA: 45 bases, with reading frame beginning at the first base. The germline V gene supplies CDR1 LGHNA and CDR2 YSLEER. V was cut back by 1 base and J by 4 bases, leaving a gap of 12 bases between them. Sequenced material: whole blood. The chain was built from TRBV4-3 and TRBJ2-3; confidence is insufficient to name the D gene. The receptor comes from an adult who was a healthcare worker with PCR-confirmed SARS-CoV-2 infection or an uninfected control (not recorded which). The encoded CDR3 is CASSQVPGRPDTQYF. The DNA sequence is given as TGCGCCAGCAGCCAAGTCCCTGGTAGGCCAGATACGCAGTATTTT.